The rows below give T cell receptor beta chains drawn from one sample of a study of cytomegalovirus exposure and HLA in healthy donors. Sequencing was performed with immunoSEQ multiplex PCR; in TCRdb, only in-frame clones are kept and a portion is missing. The data show roughly 300,000 clones, with 86% seen just once and 3.5% to 4% held by the top ten. The specimen was PBMCs. The receptors stem from a man aged 40-50 years in good health and CMV-seropositive. Each CDR3 is given with its conserved first and last residue. The D gene is left open where the match is weak. Size is omitted from some rows. Given values are once, few, many or a class for expanded clones.

d_call	clone_size	j_call	v_call	cdr3_nt	cdr3_aa
TRBD1	NA	TRBJ1-2	TRBV27	TGTGCCAGCAGTCCCCGACAGGGGGCGGATGACTATGGCTACACCTTC	CASSPRQGADDYGYTF
NA	NA	TRBJ1-4	TRBV4-2	TGTGCCAGCAGCCAAGACCCGTTAGGGGGAAGGGGTGAAAAACTGTTTTTT	CASSQDPLGGRGEKLFF
TRBD1	few	TRBJ1-5	TRBV4-2	TGTGCCAGCAGCCCGGACAGGTATAGCAATCAGCCCCAGCATTTT	CASSPDRYSNQPQHF
TRBD1	NA	TRBJ2-1	TRBV13	TGTGCCAGCAGCTCCCCCCCGGGACAGCTATACAATGAGCAGTTCTTC	CASSSPPGQLYNEQFF
TRBD1	few	TRBJ2-7	TRBV4-1	TGCGCCAGCAGCCAGGGACAGCTCTCCTACGAGCAGTACTTC	CASSQGQLSYEQYF
TRBD1	NA	TRBJ2-7	TRBV11-1	TGTGCCAGCAGCTTAGACTCCGGGACAGGGGATGGCGAGCAGTACTTC	CASSLDSGTGDGEQYF
TRBD1	few	TRBJ2-1	TRBV6-1	TGTGCCAGCAGTGCCTTAGACAGGGAAAACTACAATGAGCAGTTCTTC	CASSALDRENYNEQFF
TRBD1	once	TRBJ1-1	TRBV4-1	TGCGCCAGCAGCCAAGAACAGGACAGGGACACTGAAGCTTTCTTT	CASSQEQDRDTEAFF
TRBD2	NA	TRBJ2-7	TRBV9	TGTGCCAGCAGCGTAGAAGCGGGAGGGCCCGGGCAGTACTTC	CASSVEAGGPGQYF
NA	NA	TRBJ1-2	TRBV2	TGTGCCAGCAGGGTTGGGACACCGTCTTTGGGGTATGGCTACACCTTC	CASRVGTPSLGYGYTF
NA	NA	TRBJ2-7	TRBV2	TGTGCCAGCAGGACGACAGGCTTTTGGGACTACGAGCAGTACTTC	CASRTTGFWDYEQYF
NA	NA	TRBJ1-6	TRBV27	TGTGCCAGCAGTTTATCGGTCCAGGGGAGTCCCCTCCACTTT	CASSLSVQGSPLHF
TRBD2	NA	TRBJ2-1	TRBV13	TGTGCCAGCAGCTTAACCTTTACTAGCGGGGTGATCTACAATGAGCAGTTCTTC	CASSLTFTSGVIYNEQFF
NA	NA	TRBJ2-4	TRBV4-1	TGCGCCAGCAGCCAAGCCGAGGCAGTTAAAAACATTCAGTACTTC	CASSQAEAVKNIQYF
NA	NA	TRBJ2-7	TRBV4-1	TGCGCCAGCAGCCAAGGAATGGCGAGGATCGACGAGCAGTACTTC	CASSQGMARIDEQYF
NA	NA	TRBJ1-2	TRBV7-9	TGTGCCAGCAGCTTGCAAGGGGGAGCTAACTATGGCTACACCTTC	CASSLQGGANYGYTF
NA	NA	TRBJ2-7	TRBV27	TGTGCCAGCAGTTCTCCAGGGGTGTACGAGCAGTACTTC	CASSSPGVYEQYF
TRBD2	NA	TRBJ2-3	TRBV15	TGTGCCACCAGCACCCATCGGGAGCGGGAGGGCACAGATACGCAGTATTTT	CATSTHREREGTDTQYF
NA	NA	TRBJ2-3	TRBV6-5	TGTGCCAGCAGTTACTCGAGGCGGGGAGGGGGAGATACGCAGTATTTT	CASSYSRRGGGDTQYF
TRBD1	NA	TRBJ1-5	TRBV28	TGTGCCAGCAGTTTATACGGGACAGGCCTTCAGCCCCAGCATTTT	CASSLYGTGLQPQHF
NA	NA	TRBJ2-7	TRBV5-4	TGTGCCAGCAGCTTGGGGCAGGGGAGCTCCTACGAGCAGTACTTC	CASSLGQGSSYEQYF
TRBD1	NA	TRBJ1-2	TRBV23-1	TGCGCCAGCAGTTACCGGACAGGCGCGGGCTATGGCTACACCTTC	CASSYRTGAGYGYTF
TRBD1	NA	TRBJ2-7	TRBV27	TGTGCCAGCAGTTTAGGTCAGGGGGCGAACGAGCAGTACTTC	CASSLGQGANEQYF
TRBD1	NA	TRBJ2-7	TRBV6-6	TGTGCCAGCAGTGACCGGGACAGGGGTAACGAGCAGTACTTC	CASSDRDRGNEQYF
TRBD2	NA	TRBJ2-3	TRBV7-9	TGTGCCAGCAGCTTCGGCGGGAGGGCGGGAGATACGCAGTATTTT	CASSFGGRAGDTQYF
TRBD2	few	TRBJ2-7	TRBV6-5	TGTGCCAGCAGTTACCTAGCGGGAGAGAACGAGCAGTACTTC	CASSYLAGENEQYF
NA	NA	TRBJ2-3	TRBV4-3	TGCGCCAGCAGCCAAGATAGCGGCTTCACAGATACGCAGTATTTT	CASSQDSGFTDTQYF